A selection of T cell receptor beta chains follows, all from one sample in a study of cytomegalovirus exposure and HLA in healthy donors. Libraries were prepared by immunoSEQ multiplex PCR; TCRdb keeps only in-frame clonotypes and omits some of them. This repertoire shows 150,000 or so clones, 80% to 90% found once; its top ten account for approximately 1.5%. The specimen was PBMCs. The receptor source for this set is a woman in her thirties in good health and CMV-seronegative. The conserved cysteine and the conserved F or W are not part of the CDR3 here. Clone size is stated in some rows and not others, as once, few, many or a class when expanded.

TRBJ2-3,TRBV27,-,ASSLSVAATDTQY
TRBJ1-6,TRBV4-1,-,ASSQLRDRNSPLH
TRBJ2-7,TRBV27,-,ASSPGDREYEQY
TRBJ2-5,TRBV11-2,-,ASSPRTGSRGETQY
TRBJ1-6,TRBV4-2,-,ASSPGPTSSYNSPLH
TRBJ2-7,TRBV18,-,ASSPGQDSEQY
TRBJ1-1,TRBV7-8,once,ASSTTGNTEAF
TRBJ2-7,TRBV5-1,-,ASSSEPGQGSYEQY
TRBJ2-1,TRBV5-8,-,ASSSRVGGYNEQF
TRBJ1-1,TRBV4-1,-,ASSQESGSRGAF
TRBJ2-7,TRBV6-6,few,ASSYGGESYEQY
TRBJ1-1,TRBV2,few,ASTLNTEAF
TRBJ1-5,TRBV18,-,ASSPPGTGEGRQPQH
TRBJ2-7,TRBV10-2,-,ASSSGTGSFSYEQY
TRBJ2-3,TRBV6-1,-,ASGPGGNTDTQY
TRBJ2-2,TRBV7-9,few,ASRHDSIGELF
TRBJ1-6,TRBV30,few,AWSTTGLASPLH
TRBJ2-3,TRBV18,-,ASSPRPGQGLDTQY
TRBJ1-2,TRBV9,-,ASSAQGAGGGYT
TRBJ1-5,TRBV11-2,-,ASSLGGEGRPQH
TRBJ2-7,TRBV19,-,ASSIGLAGGYEQY
TRBJ1-2,TRBV23-1,-,ASSLDRGGYT
TRBJ2-5,TRBV7-2,-,ASSWGTGLSQHMY
TRBJ2-3,TRBV27,-,ASSSGTTYTDTQY
TRBJ2-5,TRBV2,once,ASRDWSQETQY
TRBJ1-2,TRBV5-5,once,ASSPGQAYGYT
TRBJ2-7,TRBV6-1,-,ASSGGGVGVYEQY
TRBJ1-2,TRBV7-9,-,ASSDFQSRGPNYGYT
TRBJ1-1,TRBV18,-,ASSRSDTSNTEAF
TRBJ1-2,TRBV18,-,ASSYDRTYGYT
TRBJ2-2,TRBV4-2,-,ASSQFVAGAVANTGELF
TRBJ2-2,TRBV2,-,ASTLGLAGTWGGELF
TRBJ2-7,TRBV5-1,few,ASSLEGRGTYEQY